These 7 T cell receptor beta chains were all obtained from the same sample, sequenced in a study of human T cells and chemical hapten exposure. As to time point: patch test 3, about 24 weeks after DPC sensitization. The treatment is: therapeutic diphenylcyclopropenone sensitization with weekly scalp DPC. In TCRdb, the RACE reads were re-called with MiXCR into one record per CDR3 protein. The data contain approximately 110,000 distinct CDR3 sequences, less than 40% of them seen just once; the ten biggest clones take up roughly 2.6%. The sample consisted of whole blood, taken in connection with sensitization to the hapten diphenylcyclopropenone (DPC). Source of these receptors: a man aged 40-55 years with alopecia areata. Some clones in this sample may be carry-over from other donors' samples.

This clonotype has at least ten counts. This chain links TRBV14 with TRBJ2-6; unclear D gene. The CDR3 consists of 14 residues. Trimming shortened V by 4 bases and J by 4 bases, and 8 bases separated the two germline ends. CDR1 SGHDN and CDR2 FVKESK come from the germline V gene. CDR3 DNA: TGTGCCAGCAGCCGCGCAGGAGGGGCCAACGTCCTGACTTTC. This sequence encodes CASSRAGGANVLTF.

This chain links TRBV30 with TRBJ2-1; 7 bases match TRBD2. With 0 bases clipped from V and 7 bases from J, the junction kept 9 bases outside the gene matches. The length of the CDR3 is 15 residues. Germline V gives CDR1 GTSNPN, CDR2 SVGIG (reference sequence). CDR3 sequence reads: CAWSVSAGPHNEQFF. In DNA form, the CDR3 reads TGTGCCTGGAGTGTATCAGCGGGACCTCATAATGAGCAGTTCTTC.

Here the CDR3 reads CASSYGGEIAKNIQYF. Here the CDR3 DNA reads TGTGCCAGCAGTTACGGGGGGGAAATAGCCAAAAACATTCAGTACTTC. The chain uses TRBV6-2 or TRBV6-3 and TRBJ2-4; 7 bases are shared with TRBD2. CDR1 MNHEY and CDR2 SVGEGT come from the germline V gene. The CDR3 is 16 amino acids. Trimming cost V 2 bases and J 0 bases; bases outside gene matches: 4.

As to this clonotype: The germline gene is not matched at one end of the junction; a read error may be the cause. This rearrangement joins TRBV30 to TRBJ1-5; D remains ambiguous. Germline V lookup: CDR1 GTSNPN, CDR2 SVGIG (reference sequence). This CDR3 is built from 13 residues. The CDR3 nucleotides are TGTGTCTGGAGCAGGCAGAGCAATCAGCCCCAGCATTTT. Its protein product is CVWSRQSNQPQHF. The full variable domain, with the rest looked up from reference TRBV30 and TRBJ1-5, is SQTIHQWPATLVQPVGSPLSLECTVEGTSNPNLYWYRQAAGRGLQLLFYSVGIGQISSEVPQNLSASRPQDRQFILSSKKLLLSDSGFYLCVWSRQSNQPQHFGDGTRLSIL.

The chain has TRBV6-5 and TRBJ1-2, with 7 bases lining up with TRBD1. Losses at the gene ends were 4 bases for V and 2 bases for J; bases not matched to a gene: 4. This CDR3 has 14 residues. The germline gives CDR1 MNHEY, CDR2 SVGAGI. Here the CDR3 reads CASSLQQGNYGYTF. The CDR3 bases are TGTGCCAGCAGTTTACAACAGGGGAACTATGGCTACACCTTC.

The chain recombines TRBV10-3 with TRBJ2-6; 9 nucleotides line up with TRBD1. Germline values: CDR1 ENHRY, CDR2 SYGVKD. The CDR3 runs 17 residues. Trimming cost V 4 bases and J 4 bases; bases outside gene matches: 8. As DNA, the CDR3 is TGTGCCATCAGTGGTCGGACAGGGGAATCAGGGGCCAACGTCCTGACTTTC. This codes for CAISGRTGESGANVLTF.

This chain connects TRBV10-3 to TRBJ2-3; 10 nucleotides line up with TRBD2. This CDR3 spans 15 amino acids. Germline CDR1 and CDR2: ENHRY and SYGVKD. V gave up 8 bases and J gave up 4 bases; unmatched junction bases: 9. CDR3 sequence: CAIGLSSGSPDTQYF. In DNA form, the CDR3 reads TGTGCCATCGGACTGTCTAGCGGGAGTCCAGATACGCAGTATTTT.